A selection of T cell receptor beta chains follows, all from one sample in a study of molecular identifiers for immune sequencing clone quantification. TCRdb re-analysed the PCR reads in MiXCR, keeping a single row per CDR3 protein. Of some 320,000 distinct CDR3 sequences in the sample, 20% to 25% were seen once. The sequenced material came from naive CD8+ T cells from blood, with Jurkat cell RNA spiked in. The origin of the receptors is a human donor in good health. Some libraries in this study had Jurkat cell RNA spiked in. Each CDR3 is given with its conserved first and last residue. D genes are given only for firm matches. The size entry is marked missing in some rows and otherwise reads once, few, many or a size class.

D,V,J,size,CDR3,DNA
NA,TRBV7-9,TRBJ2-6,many,CAGVRGIGANVLTF,TGTGCCGGGGTGAGGGGCATTGGGGCCAACGTCCTGACTTTC
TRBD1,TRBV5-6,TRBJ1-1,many,CASSPGIRGLMNTEAFF,TGTGCCAGCAGCCCAGGCATTAGGGGGCTCATGAACACTGAAGCTTTCTTT
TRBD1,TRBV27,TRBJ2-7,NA,CASGWTGLYEQYF,TGTGCCAGCGGCTGGACAGGGCTCTACGAGCAGTACTTC
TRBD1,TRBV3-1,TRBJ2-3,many,CASSHIAGTEPDTQYF,TGTGCCAGCAGTCATATCGCCGGGACAGAACCAGATACGCAGTATTTT
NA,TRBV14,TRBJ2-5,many,CASSHRSLRETQYF,TGTGCCAGCAGCCACCGGAGCCTAAGGGAGACCCAGTACTTC
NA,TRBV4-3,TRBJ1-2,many,CASSQDKALPYGYTF,TGCGCCAGCAGCCAAGATAAGGCTCTCCCCTATGGCTACACCTTC
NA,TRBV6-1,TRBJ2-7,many,CASTRLDNEQYF,TGTGCCAGCACCCGATTGGATAACGAGCAGTACTTC
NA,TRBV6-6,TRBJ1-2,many,CASSPVNPDGYTF,TGTGCCAGCAGTCCGGTGAACCCGGATGGCTACACCTTC
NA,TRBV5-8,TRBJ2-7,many,CASSHRIREWSEQYF,TGTGCCAGCAGCCACCGGATCAGGGAGTGGAGCGAGCAGTACTTC
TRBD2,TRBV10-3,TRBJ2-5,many,CAIIGTIQETQYF,TGTGCCATCATCGGGACTATCCAAGAGACCCAGTACTTC
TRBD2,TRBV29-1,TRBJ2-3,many,CTTQGASGDTDTQYF,TGCACCACGCAGGGAGCTAGCGGGGACACAGATACGCAGTATTTT
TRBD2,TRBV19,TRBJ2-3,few,CASSILAGASTDTQYF,TGTGCCAGTAGTATCCTAGCGGGGGCTAGCACAGATACGCAGTATTTT
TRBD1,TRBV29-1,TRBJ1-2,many,CSGTTGKDYGYTF,TGCAGCGGTACGACAGGGAAGGACTATGGCTACACCTTC
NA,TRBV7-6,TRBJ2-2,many,CASSPSPGISSGELFF,TGTGCCAGCTCCCCTAGCCCCGGGATTTCGAGCGGGGAGCTGTTTTTT